Described below is a single TCR beta chain sequence and its context. Its specificity is not known. Sequencing was performed with immunoSEQ multiplex PCR; in TCRdb, only in-frame clones are kept and a portion is missing. The data contain 110,000 or so clones, about nine tenths of them seen just once; the ten biggest clones take up 0.55% to 0.7%. Germline-derived CDR1 and CDR2 are SGHVS and FNYEAQ. This CDR3 contains 18 residues. V shed 2 bases and J 0 bases; nucleotides not matched to a gene: 9. This record belongs to a study of a mutant IDH1 vaccine in newly diagnosed glioma. For the study at large: Males made up around 62% and females around 38% of treated patients, whose mean age was roughly 40 years. Radiotherapy, temozolomide, or both had been given previously, and both were given to most.

Time point: week 11, during vaccination. The content of each vaccine dose was 300 ug of mutant IDH1 20-mer peptide, and topical imiquimod accompanied it. New WHO grade 3 or 4 IDH1-mutant, ATRX-lost astrocytomas were present in all donors. The TCR was taken from a woman in her 50s with glioma. The sequencing here drew on PBMCs, taken from a glioma patient whose treatment included an IDH1 peptide vaccine. The chain employs TRBV7-6 and TRBJ2-7, with 11 nucleotides matching TRBD2. The CDR3, as DNA: TGTGCCAGCAGCTTACAGATTAGCGGGAGGGCCAGCTCCTACGAGCAGTACTTC. The encoded protein is CASSLQISGRASSYEQYF.